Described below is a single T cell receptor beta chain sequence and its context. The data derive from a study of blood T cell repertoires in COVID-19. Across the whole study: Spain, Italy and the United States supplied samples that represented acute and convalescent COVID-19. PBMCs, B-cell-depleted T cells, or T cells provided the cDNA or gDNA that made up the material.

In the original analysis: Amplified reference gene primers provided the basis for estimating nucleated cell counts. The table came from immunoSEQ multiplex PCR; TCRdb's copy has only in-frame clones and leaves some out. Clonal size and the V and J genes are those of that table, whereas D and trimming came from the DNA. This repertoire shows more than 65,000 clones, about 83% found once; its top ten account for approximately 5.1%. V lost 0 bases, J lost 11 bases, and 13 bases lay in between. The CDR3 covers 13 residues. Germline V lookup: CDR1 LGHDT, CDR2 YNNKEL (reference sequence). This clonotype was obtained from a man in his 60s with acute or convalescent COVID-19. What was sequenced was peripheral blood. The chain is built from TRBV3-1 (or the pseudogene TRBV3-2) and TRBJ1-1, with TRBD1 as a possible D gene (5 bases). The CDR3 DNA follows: TGTGCCAGCAGCCAAGATCACGGCAGGGTTGCTTTCTTT. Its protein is CASSQDHGRVAFF.